The clone carrying this TCR beta chain appeared once. The antigen remains unidentified. This entry comes from a study of CD8+ T cells in alopecia areata. The CDR3 has 15 amino acids. The J segment lost 6 bases and the V segment lost 5 bases, leaving 4 bases of the junction unmatched. CDR1 is SEHNR and CDR2 is FQNEAQ in the germline V gene (reference sequence). Overall study findings and caveats: Sequencing of scalp tissue also captures the resident alphabeta T cells of normal skin. Shared TCR sequences were less clear between patients than in mice, possibly partly from HLA diversity.

RNA was isolated and reverse transcribed to cDNA, the sequencing template. The method was immunoSEQ multiplex PCR; TCRdb's version includes in-frame clones alone and lacks a portion of them. The sample includes about 23,000 clones, around 53% of them seen just once. Peripheral blood, together with lesional scalp punch biopsies, was collected from alopecia areata patients. Sorting of PBMCs yielded the CD4+ and CD8+ T cells. The TCR originated in a human donor with alopecia areata. Sequencing input: NKG2D-high CD8+ T cells sorted from blood. This chain connects TRBV7-9 to TRBJ2-1, with 13 bases that match TRBD2. In nucleotides, the CDR3 is TGTGCCAGCAGCACTAGCGGGAGGGCCATCAATGAGCAGTTCTTC. Encoded protein: CASSTSGRAINEQFF.